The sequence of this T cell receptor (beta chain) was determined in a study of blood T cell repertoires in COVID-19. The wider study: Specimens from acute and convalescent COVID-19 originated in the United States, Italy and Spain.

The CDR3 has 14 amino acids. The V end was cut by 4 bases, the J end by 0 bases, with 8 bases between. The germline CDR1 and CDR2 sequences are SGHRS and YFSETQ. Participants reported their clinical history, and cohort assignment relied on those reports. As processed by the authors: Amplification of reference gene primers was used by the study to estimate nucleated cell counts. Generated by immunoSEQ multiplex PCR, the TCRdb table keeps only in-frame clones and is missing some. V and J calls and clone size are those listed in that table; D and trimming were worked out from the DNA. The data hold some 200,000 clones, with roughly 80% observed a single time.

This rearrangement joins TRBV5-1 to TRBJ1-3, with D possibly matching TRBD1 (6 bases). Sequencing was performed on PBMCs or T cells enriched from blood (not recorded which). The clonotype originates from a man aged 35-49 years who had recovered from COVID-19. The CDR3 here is CASSLDSSGNTIYF. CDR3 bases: TGCGCCAGCAGCCTGGACAGCTCTGGAAACACCATATATTTT.